The clone carrying this T cell receptor beta chain was counted ten times or more. Its antigen is unknown. This entry comes from a study of T-cell reconstitution after alpha-beta-depleted transplantation in children. Study-wide points: T-cell counts and diversity were attributed mostly to newly produced T cells one year after transplant.

A TCRbeta library incorporating unique molecular identifiers was prepared. TCRdb reanalysed the PCR reads using MiXCR and keeps one entry per CDR3 protein. The data contain some 300,000 distinct CDR3 sequences, 9.5% to 13% of them singletons. Germline V gives CDR1 LGHNT, CDR2 FRNRAP. CDR3 length: 16 amino acids. Trimming pared 6 bases from V and 4 bases from J, leaving 20 bases between. The rearrangement uses TRBV12-5 and TRBJ2-3, with a weak D call TRBD2 (7 bases). This sequence originates from a boy under two years old with acute myeloid leukemia, due to receive a stem cell transplant. The source material was PBMCs, sampled before TCRalphabeta/CD19-depleted stem cell transplant. CDR3 DNA: TGTGCTAGTGGCCAGCAGGGAGGGGGGCGCGCAGATACGCAGTATTTT. It translates to CASGQQGGGRADTQYF.